These 17 T cell receptor beta chains came from one sample sequenced in a study of cytomegalovirus exposure and HLA in healthy donors. The PCR was carried out with 60 Vbeta primers and 13 Jbeta primers. The repertoire was sequenced with immunoSEQ multiplex PCR; TCRdb's copy has only in-frame clones and lacks some. Seen here are more than 95,000 clones, roughly 85% observed once, and the top ten hold approximately 5%. The sequenced material came from PBMCs. The receptor source for this set is a man aged 60 to 75 in good health and CMV-seropositive.

A single count supports this clone. The V gene is TRBV4-3, the J gene TRBJ2-2; 12 positions agree with TRBD2. In germline, CDR1 is LGHNA, CDR2 YSLEER. CDR3 length: 17 residues. V shed 4 bases, J shed 5 bases, and the junction held 8 bases outside the gene matches. CDR3 DNA: TGCGCCAGCAGCCGAGCAACTAGCGGGGGGCCGACCGGGGAGCTGTTTTTT. Translating it yields CASSRATSGGPTGELFF.

V is TRBV5-4 and J is TRBJ1-1, with 9 bases matching TRBD1. The CDR3 extends over 14 amino acids. Germline CDR1 and CDR2: SGHNT and YYREEE (reference sequence). After removal of 0 bases from V and 3 bases from J, the junction contained 0 bases not matched to a gene. The CDR3 DNA follows: TGTGCCAGCAGCTTGGGGACAGGGGACACTGAAGCTTTCTTT. This sequence encodes CASSLGTGDTEAFF.

The chain is built from TRBV19 and TRBJ2-1; no definite D call. Trimming removed 6 bases at V and 6 bases at J, with 15 bases between. Per the germline V gene, CDR1 is LNHDA and CDR2 is SQIVND (reference sequence). The length of the CDR3 is 14 residues. The DNA for the CDR3 is TGTGCCAGTAGCTTTCTCCCCCCTCCCAATGAGCAGTTCTTC. Residues: CASSFLPPPNEQFF. Using reference TRBV19 and TRBJ2-1 for the parts outside the CDR3, the full variable domain is DGGITQSPKYLFRKEGQNVTLSCEQNLNHDAMYWYRQDPGQGLRLIYYSQIVNDFQKGDIAEGYSVSREKKESFPLTVTSAQKNPTAFYLCASSFLPPPNEQFFGPGTRLTVL.

DNA of the CDR3: TGTGCCAGCAGCTCAGGTACAGGGGCCGTCTACGAGCAGTACTTC. Protein sequence: CASSSGTGAVYEQYF. V is TRBV9 and J is TRBJ2-7, with TRBD1 identical over 7 bases. Trimming cost V 4 bases and J 3 bases; bases outside gene matches: 10. The CDR3 sequence is 15 residues long. Germline V gene sequence: CDR1 SGDLS, CDR2 YYNGEE.

This chain connects TRBV6-6 to TRBJ1-3; TRBD1 matches at 10 bases. Germline V gene lookup returns CDR1 MNHNY and CDR2 SVGAGI (reference sequence). The CDR3 covers 15 residues. The trim removed 5 bases at V and 6 bases at J, leaving 7 bases unmatched. The CDR3 spells CASSLDRGQENTIYF. Written as DNA, the CDR3 is TGTGCCAGCAGTCTAGACAGGGGGCAGGAAAACACCATATATTTT.

The genes are TRBV18 and TRBJ2-3; 8 bases match TRBD2. This CDR3 has 15 amino acids. In germline, CDR1 is KGHSH, CDR2 LQKENI. V was pared by 3 bases and J by 1 base, with 3 bases of the junction left unmatched. The CDR3 spells CASSPKAGGTDTQYF. The CDR3 DNA is TGTGCCAGCTCACCTAAAGCGGGGGGCACAGATACGCAGTATTTT.

This rearrangement joins TRBV2 to TRBJ1-5; 8 bases are shared with TRBD1. This CDR3 region has 13 residues. The germline gives CDR1 SNHLY, CDR2 FYNNEI. The trim removed 6 bases at V and 5 bases at J, leaving 3 bases unmatched. CDR3 sequence (DNA): TGTGCCAGCAGGCAGGGGGCATATCAGCCCCAGCATTTT. Translating gives CASRQGAYQPQHF.

This sequence joins TRBV5-1 and TRBJ2-3; maybe TRBD1 (6 bases). Germline loops: CDR1 SGHRS, CDR2 YFSETQ. V was clipped by 4 bases and J by 0 bases, with 9 bases between them. This CDR3 spans 14 amino acids. CDR3 sequence reads: CASSPGQSTDTQYF. The CDR3 nucleotides are TGCGCCAGCAGCCCCGGACAGAGCACAGATACGCAGTATTTT.

The table lists this clone with a count of one. The chain combines TRBV4-1 with TRBJ2-7, with 8 bases identical to TRBD1. Germline V gene sequence: CDR1 MGHRA, CDR2 YSYEKL. Trimming took 0 bases from V and 2 from J; bases not matched to a gene: 6. This CDR3 is built from 16 residues. In DNA form, the CDR3 reads TGCGCCAGCAGCCAAGATCTGACAGGGGTCCCCTACGAGCAGTACTTC. Its protein product is CASSQDLTGVPYEQYF.

The chain recombines TRBV5-1 with TRBJ2-3, with a possible D match to TRBD2 (5 bases). Germline V lookup: CDR1 SGHRS, CDR2 YFSETQ. The V and J ends lost 0 bases and 3 bases respectively, with 11 bases between them. This CDR3 is 15 amino acids long. The CDR3 here is CASSLVGVRTDTQYF. The CDR3 DNA reads TGCGCCAGCAGCTTGGTCGGGGTGAGGACAGATACGCAGTATTTT.

The J gene is TRBJ2-5, the V gene TRBV19; 8 bases match TRBD1. Germline loops: CDR1 LNHDA, CDR2 SQIVND (reference sequence). This CDR3 has 14 residues. With 5 bases clipped from V and 5 bases from J, the junction kept 7 bases outside the gene matches. The CDR3 coding sequence is TGTGCCAGTAGTGCGCGGACAGGGTGGGAGACCCAGTACTTC. Protein sequence: CASSARTGWETQYF.

The V gene is TRBV7-6, the J gene TRBJ2-7; D might be TRBD1 (5 bases). V lost 4 bases and J 2 bases, leaving 9 bases between the germline ends. The CDR3 consists of 13 residues. CDR1 is SGHVS, CDR2 FNYEAQ, per germline. CDR3 loop: CASSSSGTYEQYF. The CDR3 DNA sequence: TGTGCCAGCAGCTCCTCAGGGACCTACGAGCAGTACTTC.

This chain links TRBV4-2 with TRBJ2-5; D is unclear. CDR1 LGHNA and CDR2 YNFKEQ come from the germline V gene. The CDR3 is made up of 13 amino acids. Trimming cost V 3 bases and J 4 bases, with 9 bases left between them. The CDR3 region is CASSHAGIETQYF. Written as DNA, the CDR3 is TGTGCCAGCAGCCACGCAGGCATAGAGACCCAGTACTTC.

A few counts support this clone. V and J are TRBV4-3 and TRBJ1-2, with TRBD1 identical over 8 bases. The CDR3 totals 16 residues. The germline V gene encodes CDR1 LGHNA and CDR2 YSLEER. Unmatched junction bases numbered 7, after V lost 0 bases and J lost 4 bases. CDR3 in amino acids: CASSQDPQGAGYGYTF. CDR3 nucleotide sequence: TGCGCCAGCAGCCAAGATCCGCAGGGGGCCGGCTATGGCTACACCTTC.

CDR3 bases: TGCGCCAGCAGCCAAGAGTGGGGGGTCACCGGGGAGCTGTTTTTT. Translation gives CASSQEWGVTGELFF. V gene TRBV4-1 combines with J gene TRBJ2-2; D might be TRBD2 (6 bases). CDR1 and CDR2 from the germline V gene are MGHRA and YSYEKL. The V end lost 0 bases, the J end lost 4 bases, and 9 bases lay between the germline ends. The length of the CDR3 is 15 residues.

The table lists this clone with a few counts. This rearrangement joins TRBV4-1 to TRBJ1-1; no clear D gene. Germline CDR1 and CDR2: MGHRA and YSYEKL. The ends were cut back, 0 bases at V and 1 base at J, with 9 bases in the middle. This CDR3 is 15 amino acids long. CDR3 sequence reads: CASSQDRYRNTEAFF. The CDR3 DNA reads as TGCGCCAGCAGCCAAGATCGATACAGGAACACTGAAGCTTTCTTT.

This chain joins TRBV2 and TRBJ1-5; maybe TRBD1 (6 bases). Germline V gene sequence: CDR1 SNHLY, CDR2 FYNNEI. V gave up 8 bases and J gave up 1 base, with 15 bases separating them. CDR3 size: 15 residues. CDR3 coding DNA: TGTGCCAGCGACGGGGACGACAGGAGCAATCAGCCCCAGCATTTT. This codes for CASDGDDRSNQPQHF.